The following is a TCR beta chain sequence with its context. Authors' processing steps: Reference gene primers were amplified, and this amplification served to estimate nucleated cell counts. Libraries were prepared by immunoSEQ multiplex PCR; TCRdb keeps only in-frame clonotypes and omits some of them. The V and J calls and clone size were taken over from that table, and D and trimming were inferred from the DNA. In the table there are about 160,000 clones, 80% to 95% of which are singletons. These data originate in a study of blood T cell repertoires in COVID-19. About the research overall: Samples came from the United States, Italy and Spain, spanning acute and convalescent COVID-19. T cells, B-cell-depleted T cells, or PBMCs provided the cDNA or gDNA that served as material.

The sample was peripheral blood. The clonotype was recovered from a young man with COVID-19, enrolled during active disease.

CDR3 sequence reads: CASTPGTSVTYEQYF. CDR3 nucleotides: TGTGCCAGCACCCCCGGGACTAGCGTAACCTACGAGCAGTACTTC. The V call is TRBV7-9, the J call TRBJ2-7; 10 nucleotides align to TRBD2. CDR1 is SEHNR, CDR2 FQNEAQ, per germline (reference sequence). V trimming: 7 bases; J trimming: 2 bases; junction bases outside the gene matches: 8. The length of the CDR3 is 15 residues.